The TCR beta chain described here comes from a study of shared clonotypes between healthy human individuals. Naive CD8 cells comprised CD45RO-negative, CCR7-positively selected cells, excluding terminally differentiated effector memory CD45RA+ cells. Donation came from healthy HIV-negative adults that had no recent acute infections or vaccinations. Concerning this clone itself: What it binds is not known.

Replicate PCRs from sorted subsets contained approximately 200 ng DNA, which is some 32,000 T cell genomes. Assay used: immunoSEQ multiplex PCR; TCRdb lists only in-frame clones, some missing. The sample records more than 2 million clones, about 95% being singletons. Study findings and constraints: Generation probabilities of non-shared clonotypes were lower (relative to those shared by all four donors).

The sequence derives from a man aged 18 to 30 in good health. Material for sequencing was naive CD8+ T cells sorted from blood.

The CDR3 coding sequence is TGTGCCAGCAGCGGGACTAGCGGGAGCGATGAGCAGTTCTTC. Amino acid sequence: CASSGTSGSDEQFF. This chain joins TRBV7-9 and TRBJ2-1, with 14 bases matching TRBD2. Germline CDR1 SEHNR, CDR2 FQNEAQ (reference sequence). This CDR3 region has 14 residues. Unmatched junction bases numbered 2, after V lost 5 bases and J lost 8 bases.